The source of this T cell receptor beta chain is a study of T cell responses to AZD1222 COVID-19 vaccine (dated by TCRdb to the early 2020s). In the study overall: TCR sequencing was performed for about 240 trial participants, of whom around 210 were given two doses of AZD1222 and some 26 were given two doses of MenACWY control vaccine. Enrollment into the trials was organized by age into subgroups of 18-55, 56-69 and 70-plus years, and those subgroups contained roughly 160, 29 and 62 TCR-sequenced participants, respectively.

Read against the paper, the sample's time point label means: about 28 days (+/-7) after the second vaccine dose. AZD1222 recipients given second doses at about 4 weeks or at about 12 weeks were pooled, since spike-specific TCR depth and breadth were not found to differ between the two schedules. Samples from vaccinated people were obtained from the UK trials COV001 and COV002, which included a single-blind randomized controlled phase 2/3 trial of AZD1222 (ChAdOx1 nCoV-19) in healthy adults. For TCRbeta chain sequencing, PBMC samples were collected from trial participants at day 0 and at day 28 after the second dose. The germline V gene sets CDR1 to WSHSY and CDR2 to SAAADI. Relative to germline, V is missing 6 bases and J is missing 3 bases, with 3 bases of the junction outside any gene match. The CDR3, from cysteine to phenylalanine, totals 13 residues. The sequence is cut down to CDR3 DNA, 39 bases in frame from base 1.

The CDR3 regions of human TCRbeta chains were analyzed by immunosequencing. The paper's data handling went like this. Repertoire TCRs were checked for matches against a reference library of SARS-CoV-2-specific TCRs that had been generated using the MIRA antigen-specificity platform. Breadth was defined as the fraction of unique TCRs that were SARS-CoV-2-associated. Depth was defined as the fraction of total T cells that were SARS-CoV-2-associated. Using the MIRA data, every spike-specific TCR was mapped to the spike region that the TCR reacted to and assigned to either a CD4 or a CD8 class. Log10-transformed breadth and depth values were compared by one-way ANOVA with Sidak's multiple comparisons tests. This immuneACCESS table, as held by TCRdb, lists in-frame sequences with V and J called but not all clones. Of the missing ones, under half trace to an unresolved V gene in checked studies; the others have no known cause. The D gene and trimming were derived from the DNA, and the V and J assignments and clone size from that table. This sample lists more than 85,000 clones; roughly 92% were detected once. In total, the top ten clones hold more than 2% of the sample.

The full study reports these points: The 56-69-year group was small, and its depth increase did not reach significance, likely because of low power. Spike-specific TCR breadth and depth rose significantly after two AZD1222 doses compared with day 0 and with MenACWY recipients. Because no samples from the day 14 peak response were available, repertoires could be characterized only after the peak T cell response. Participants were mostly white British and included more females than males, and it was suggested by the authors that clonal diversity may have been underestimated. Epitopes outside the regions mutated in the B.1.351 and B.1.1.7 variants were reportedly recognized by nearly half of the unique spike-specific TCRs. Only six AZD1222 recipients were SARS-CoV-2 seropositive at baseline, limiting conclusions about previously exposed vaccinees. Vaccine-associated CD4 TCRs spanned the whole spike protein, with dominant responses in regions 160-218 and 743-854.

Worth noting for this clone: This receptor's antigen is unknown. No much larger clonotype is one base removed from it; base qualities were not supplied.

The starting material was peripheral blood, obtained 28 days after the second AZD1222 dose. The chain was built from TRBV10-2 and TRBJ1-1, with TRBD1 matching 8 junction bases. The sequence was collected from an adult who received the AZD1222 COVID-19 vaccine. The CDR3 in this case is CASRLQGDTEAFF. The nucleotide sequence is TGCGCCAGCAGACTACAGGGGGACACTGAAGCTTTCTTT.